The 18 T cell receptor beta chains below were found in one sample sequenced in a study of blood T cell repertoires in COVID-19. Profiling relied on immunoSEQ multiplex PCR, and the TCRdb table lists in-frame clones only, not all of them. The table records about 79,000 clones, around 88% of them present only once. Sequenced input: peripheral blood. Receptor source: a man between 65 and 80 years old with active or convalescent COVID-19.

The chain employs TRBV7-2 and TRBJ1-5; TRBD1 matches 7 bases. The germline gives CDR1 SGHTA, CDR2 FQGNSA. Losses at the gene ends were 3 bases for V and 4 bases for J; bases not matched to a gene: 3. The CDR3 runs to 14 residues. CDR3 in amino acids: CASSFGTENQPQHF. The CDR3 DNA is TGTGCCAGCAGCTTCGGGACAGAAAATCAGCCCCAGCATTTT.

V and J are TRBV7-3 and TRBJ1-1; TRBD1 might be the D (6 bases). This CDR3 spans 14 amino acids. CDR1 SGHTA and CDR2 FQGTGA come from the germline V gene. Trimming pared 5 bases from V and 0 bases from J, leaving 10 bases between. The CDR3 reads CASSTGTLNTEAFF. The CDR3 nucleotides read TGTGCCAGCAGCACCGGGACATTGAACACTGAAGCTTTCTTT.

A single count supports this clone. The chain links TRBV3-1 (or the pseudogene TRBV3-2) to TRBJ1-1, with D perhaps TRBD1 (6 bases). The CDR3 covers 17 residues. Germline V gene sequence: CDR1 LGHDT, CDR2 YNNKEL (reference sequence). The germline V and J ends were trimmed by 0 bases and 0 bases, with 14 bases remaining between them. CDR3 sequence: CASSQDSTGWMNTEAFF. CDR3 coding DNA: TGTGCCAGCAGCCAAGATAGTACAGGGTGGATGAACACTGAAGCTTTCTTT.

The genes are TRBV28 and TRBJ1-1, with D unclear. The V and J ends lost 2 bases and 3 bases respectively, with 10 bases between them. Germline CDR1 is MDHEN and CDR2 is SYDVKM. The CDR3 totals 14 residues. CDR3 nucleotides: TGTGCCAGCAGTTTAGAGTTGGGAGACACTGAAGCTTTCTTT. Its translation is CASSLELGDTEAFF.

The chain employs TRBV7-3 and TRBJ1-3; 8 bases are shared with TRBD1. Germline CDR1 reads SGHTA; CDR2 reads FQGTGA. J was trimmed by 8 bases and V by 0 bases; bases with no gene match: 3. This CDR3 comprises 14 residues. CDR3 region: CASSLTQGVDTIYF. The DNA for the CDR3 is TGTGCCAGCAGCTTAACACAGGGGGTGGACACCATATATTTT.

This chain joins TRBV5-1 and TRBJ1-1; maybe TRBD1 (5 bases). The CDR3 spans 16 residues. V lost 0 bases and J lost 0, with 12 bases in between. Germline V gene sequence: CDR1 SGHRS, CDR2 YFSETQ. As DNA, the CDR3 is TGCGCCAGCAGCTTGGCGGGTGGGGCGGTGAACACTGAAGCTTTCTTT. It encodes CASSLAGGAVNTEAFF. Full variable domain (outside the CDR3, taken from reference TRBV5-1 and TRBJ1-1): KAGVTQTPRYLIKTRGQQVTLSCSPISGHRSVSWYQQTPGQGLQFLFEYFSETQRNKGNFPGRFSGRQFSNSRSEMNVSTLELGDSALYLCASSLAGGAVNTEAFFGQGTRLTVV.

The CDR3, as DNA: TGTGCCAGCAGCCCTCGGGGGCCCGGACAGGGGGGGCTTATGAACACTGAAGCTTTCTTT. This sequence encodes CASSPRGPGQGGLMNTEAFF. The J gene is TRBJ1-1, the V gene TRBV3-1 (or the pseudogene TRBV3-2); 10 bases are a match to TRBD1. This CDR3 spans 20 amino acids. The germline gives CDR1 LGHDT, CDR2 YNNKEL (reference sequence). V trimming: 4 bases; J trimming: 0 bases; junction bases outside the gene matches: 17.

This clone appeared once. The chain's CDR3 is CASSVGTGGLEEKLFF. The CDR3 coding sequence is TGTGCCAGCAGCGTAGGGACAGGGGGCTTGGAAGAAAAACTGTTTTTT. The chain uses TRBV9 and TRBJ1-4, with 11 bases matching TRBD1. Germline V gives CDR1 SGDLS, CDR2 YYNGEE. The ends lost 0 bases at V and 8 bases at J; junction bases unmatched: 6. The CDR3 sequence is 16 residues long.

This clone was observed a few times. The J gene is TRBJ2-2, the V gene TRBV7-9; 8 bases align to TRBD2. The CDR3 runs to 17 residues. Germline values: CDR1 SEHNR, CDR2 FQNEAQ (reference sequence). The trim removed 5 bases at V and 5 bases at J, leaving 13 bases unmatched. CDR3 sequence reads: CASSPAPGGRFTGELFF. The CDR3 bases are TGTGCCAGCAGCCCCGCTCCTGGCGGGAGGTTTACCGGGGAGCTGTTTTTT.

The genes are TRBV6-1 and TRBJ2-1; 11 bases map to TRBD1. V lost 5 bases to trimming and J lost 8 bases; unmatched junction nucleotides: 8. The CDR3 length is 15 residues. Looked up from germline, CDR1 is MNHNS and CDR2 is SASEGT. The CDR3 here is CASSTPWTGGDEQFF. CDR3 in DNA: TGTGCCAGCAGTACCCCGTGGACAGGGGGCGATGAGCAGTTCTTC.

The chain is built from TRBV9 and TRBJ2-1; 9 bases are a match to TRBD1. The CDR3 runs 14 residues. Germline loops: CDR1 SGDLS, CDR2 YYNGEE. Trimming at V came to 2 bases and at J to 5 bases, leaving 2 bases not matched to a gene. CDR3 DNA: TGTGCCAGCAGCGTGGGACAGGGTAACAATGAGCAGTTCTTC. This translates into CASSVGQGNNEQFF.

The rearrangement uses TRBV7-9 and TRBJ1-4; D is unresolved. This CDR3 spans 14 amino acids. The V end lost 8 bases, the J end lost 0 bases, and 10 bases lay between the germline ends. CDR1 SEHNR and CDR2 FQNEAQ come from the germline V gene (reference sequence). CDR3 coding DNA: TGTGCCAGCGGGTGGGCCACAACTAATGAAAAACTGTTTTTT. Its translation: CASGWATTNEKLFF.

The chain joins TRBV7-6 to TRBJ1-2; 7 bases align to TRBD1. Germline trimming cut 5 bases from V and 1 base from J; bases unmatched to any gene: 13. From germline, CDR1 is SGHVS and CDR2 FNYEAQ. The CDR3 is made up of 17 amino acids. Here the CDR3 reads CASSAMVGQGDNYGYTF. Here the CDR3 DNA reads TGTGCCAGCAGCGCCATGGTTGGGCAGGGGGATAACTATGGCTACACCTTC.

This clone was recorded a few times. The CDR3 DNA follows: TGTGCCAGCAGCTTAAGGGTAAAGCGGGTCAATGCGTACCAAGAGACCCAGTACTTC. Translation: CASSLRVKRVNAYQETQYF. This chain joins TRBV7-3 and TRBJ2-5; maybe TRBD2 (6 bases). CDR1 SGHTA and CDR2 FQGTGA come from the germline V gene. The CDR3 runs to 19 residues. The V end was cut by 1 base, the J end by 0 bases, with 21 bases between.

This CDR3 reads CASRPPPRGPTDTQYF. The CDR3 DNA reads TGTGCCAGCAGGCCACCCCCCCGGGGTCCCACAGATACGCAGTATTTT. V gene TRBV28 combines with J gene TRBJ2-3, with D possibly TRBD2 on 5 matching bases. The V end was cut by 6 bases, the J end by 2 bases, with 18 bases between. Germline assignment: CDR1 MDHEN and CDR2 SYDVKM. This CDR3 region has 16 residues.

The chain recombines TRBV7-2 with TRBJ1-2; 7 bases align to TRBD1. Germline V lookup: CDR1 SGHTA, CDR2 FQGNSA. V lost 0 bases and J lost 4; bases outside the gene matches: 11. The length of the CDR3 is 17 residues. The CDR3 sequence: CASSLAYIRQGGYGYTF. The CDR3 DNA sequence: TGTGCCAGCAGCTTAGCCTACATCCGACAGGGAGGCTATGGCTACACCTTC.

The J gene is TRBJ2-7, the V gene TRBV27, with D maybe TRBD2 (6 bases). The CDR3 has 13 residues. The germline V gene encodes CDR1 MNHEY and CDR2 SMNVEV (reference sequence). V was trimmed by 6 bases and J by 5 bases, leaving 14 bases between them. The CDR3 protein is CASSFSTGDEQYF. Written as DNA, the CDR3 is TGTGCCAGCAGCTTTTCAACGGGAGACGAGCAGTACTTC.

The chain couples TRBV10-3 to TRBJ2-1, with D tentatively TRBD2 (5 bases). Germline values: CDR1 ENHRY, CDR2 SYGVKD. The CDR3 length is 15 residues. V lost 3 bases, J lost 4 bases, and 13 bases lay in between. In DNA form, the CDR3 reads TGTGCCATCAGTGATGGTCGGGGATCATACAATGAGCAGTTCTTC. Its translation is CAISDGRGSYNEQFF.